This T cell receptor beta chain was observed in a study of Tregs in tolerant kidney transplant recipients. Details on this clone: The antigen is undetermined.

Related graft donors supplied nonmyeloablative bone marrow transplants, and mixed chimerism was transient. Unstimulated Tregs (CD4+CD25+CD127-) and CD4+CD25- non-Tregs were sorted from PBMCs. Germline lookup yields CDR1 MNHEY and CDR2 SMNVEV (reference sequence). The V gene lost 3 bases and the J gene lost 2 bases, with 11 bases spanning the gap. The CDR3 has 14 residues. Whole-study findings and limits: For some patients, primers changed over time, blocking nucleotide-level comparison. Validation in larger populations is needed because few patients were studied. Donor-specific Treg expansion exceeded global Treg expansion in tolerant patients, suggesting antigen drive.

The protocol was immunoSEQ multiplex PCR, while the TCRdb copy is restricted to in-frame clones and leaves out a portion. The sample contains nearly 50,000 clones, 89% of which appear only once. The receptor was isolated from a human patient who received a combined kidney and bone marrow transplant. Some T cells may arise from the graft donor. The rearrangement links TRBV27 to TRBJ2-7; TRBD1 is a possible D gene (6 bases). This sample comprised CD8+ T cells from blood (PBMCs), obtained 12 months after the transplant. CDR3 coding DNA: TGTGCCAGCAGTTTCAACAGGGTACCCTACGAGCAGTACTTC. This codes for CASSFNRVPYEQYF.